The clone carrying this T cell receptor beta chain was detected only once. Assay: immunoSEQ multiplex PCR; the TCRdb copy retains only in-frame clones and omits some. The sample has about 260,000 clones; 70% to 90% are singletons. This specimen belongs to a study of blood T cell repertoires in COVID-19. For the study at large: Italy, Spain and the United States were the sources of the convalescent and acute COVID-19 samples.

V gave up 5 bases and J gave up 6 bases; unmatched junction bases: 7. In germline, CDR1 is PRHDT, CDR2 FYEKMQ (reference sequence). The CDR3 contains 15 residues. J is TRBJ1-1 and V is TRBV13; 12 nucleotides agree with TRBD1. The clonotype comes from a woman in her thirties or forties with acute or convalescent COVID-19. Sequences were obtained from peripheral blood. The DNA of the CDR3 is TGTGCCAGCAGCGGAAGAGGGACAGGGGGCCCTGAAGCTTTCTTT. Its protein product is CASSGRGTGGPEAFF.